This T cell receptor beta chain was retrieved from a study of T cells after posttransplantation cyclophosphamide. This clone has a count of ten or more. Its target is not known. The CDR3 consists of 16 residues. Germline loops: CDR1 SEHNR, CDR2 FQNEAQ (reference sequence). The trim removed 1 base at V and 6 bases at J, leaving 11 bases unmatched. Study-wide findings and caveats: Blood and skin or GI T cell repertoires showed limited TRB overlap. Recipient CMV seropositivity and CMV reactivation strongly tracked TRB clonality. Donor-recipient repertoire similarity was low at 1-2 months, rising over year one.

This table comes from immunoSEQ multiplex PCR, and its TCRdb copy is limited to in-frame clones, with some not included. Sampling found 5,000 or so clones, none seen once. Busulfan-fludarabine conditioning, marrow transplant, and cyclophosphamide on days +3 and +4 were administered. The sequence was obtained from a male patient aged 55 to 69 who received an allogeneic stem cell transplant from a related donor, was CMV-positive, and had acute GVHD only. Part of the T cell pool may stem from the graft donor. Here the sequenced sample was PBMCs, taken approximately 400 days after allogeneic stem cell transplant with posttransplant cyclophosphamide. V is TRBV7-9 and J is TRBJ2-7; the match to TRBD1 covers 8 bases. CDR3 in DNA: TGTGCCAGCAGCTTAGAGAGCTGGACAGGGAGCCTCGAGCAGTACTTC. Protein sequence: CASSLESWTGSLEQYF.